This T cell receptor beta chain was recorded in a study of T-cell reconstitution after alpha-beta-depleted transplantation in children. Unique molecular identifiers tagged the TCRbeta library. TCRdb independently ran MiXCR on the PCR reads; one entry per CDR3 protein. Of some 200,000 distinct CDR3 sequences in the sample, roughly 8.1% were seen once. Study outcomes and limitations: In patients about two months after transplant, alpha-beta T cells reportedly arose from several hundred expanded graft clones.

From germline, CDR1 is SQVTM and CDR2 ANQGSEA. Trimming took 6 bases from V and 4 from J; bases not matched to a gene: 8. There are 14 residues in the CDR3. This clonotype was seen many times. Its target is unknown. This TCR derives from a male patient aged 2-9 years who had a stem cell transplant for acute myeloid leukemia, so the T cells may come from the graft donor. The specimen was PBMCs, mostly from graft donor cells, collected 360 days after TCRalphabeta/CD19-depleted stem cell transplant. J is TRBJ1-3 and V is TRBV29-1, with 8 bases that match TRBD1. CDR3 nucleotide sequence: TGCAGCGTCGGTTCCGGGACAGGAGGAAACACCATATATTTT. This codes for CSVGSGTGGNTIYF.